These 9 T cell receptor beta chains originate from one sample sequenced in a study of radiotherapy plus CTLA-4 blockade in lung cancer. Clones were read by immunoSEQ multiplex PCR, and TCRdb kept only the in-frame ones, dropping some. The repertoire holds about 48,000 clones, 75% to 90% seen once, with 15% to 20% in the top ten. Here the sequenced sample was peripheral blood, taken from a patient treated with radiotherapy plus ipilimumab. These receptors were collected from a human donor with non-small cell lung cancer that progressed on radiotherapy plus ipilimumab. Some clones in this sample may be carry-over from other donors' samples.

This clone was seen once. The chain joins TRBV7-9 to TRBJ2-7, with a possible D match to TRBD2 (6 bases). This CDR3 is 14 amino acids long. V gave up 1 base and J gave up 5 bases, with 12 bases separating them. The V gene's germline CDR1 is SEHNR and CDR2 FQNEAQ (reference sequence). The CDR3 DNA sequence: TGTGCCAGCAGCTTAGTGGACTACCAAAACGAGCAGTACTTC. The encoded protein is CASSLVDYQNEQYF.

The J gene is TRBJ1-3, the V gene TRBV7-2; the D is unclear. CDR3 length equals 14 residues. V gave up 2 bases and J gave up 3 bases, with 8 bases separating them. Germline V gene data show CDR1 as SGHTA and CDR2 as FQGNSA. Written as DNA, the CDR3 is TGTGCCAGCAGCTTAAACACCCTTGGAAACACCATATATTTT. Protein product: CASSLNTLGNTIYF.

The V call is TRBV7-9, the J call TRBJ2-1, with 10 bases that match TRBD2. J was trimmed by 4 bases and V by 3 bases; bases with no gene match: 9. CDR3 size: 17 residues. Germline CDR1 is SEHNR and CDR2 is FQNEAQ (reference sequence). CDR3 sequence (DNA): TGTGCCAGCAGCTTGGCTAGCGGGAGTGCGTTTTACAATGAGCAGTTCTTC. Its protein is CASSLASGSAFYNEQFF.

The CDR3, as DNA: TGCGCCAGCAGCTGGACTAGCGGAAATATGTACAATGAGCAGTTCTTC. It is translated as CASSWTSGNMYNEQFF. The V and J genes are TRBV5-1 and TRBJ2-1, with 10 bases matching TRBD2. The CDR3 consists of 16 residues. V was clipped by 3 bases and J by 4 bases; unmatched bases: 7. CDR1 is SGHRS, CDR2 YFSETQ, per germline.

The rearrangement joins TRBV7-2 to TRBJ1-3; 8 nucleotides line up with TRBD1. Germline assignment: CDR1 SGHTA and CDR2 FQGNSA. The CDR3 is 15 amino acids. The trim removed 5 bases at V and 4 bases at J, leaving 7 bases unmatched. CDR3 nucleotide sequence: TGTGCCAGCAGCCCGCGGACAGGGAGCGGAAACACCATATATTTT. It specifies CASSPRTGSGNTIYF.

The chain links TRBV13 to TRBJ2-1, with 7 bases matching TRBD2. In germline, CDR1 is PRHDT, CDR2 FYEKMQ (reference sequence). The CDR3 runs 14 residues. V lost 5 bases, J lost 7 bases, and 8 bases stayed unmatched. The CDR3 DNA sequence: TGTGCCAGCAGCGCCGCGGGGCGGGGGAATGAGCAGTTCTTC. It encodes CASSAAGRGNEQFF.

This clone was observed a handful of times. CDR3 region: CASSLGTGLNEKLFF. CDR3 DNA sequence: TGCGCCAGCAGCTTGGGGACAGGTCTTAATGAAAAACTGTTTTTT. The chain carries TRBV5-1 and TRBJ1-4; 7 positions agree with TRBD1. From germline, CDR1 is SGHRS and CDR2 YFSETQ. Losses at the gene ends were 0 bases for V and 4 bases for J; bases not matched to a gene: 3. This CDR3 is built from 15 residues.

This sequence joins TRBV5-4 and TRBJ2-1, with 9 bases matching TRBD2. V shed 4 bases, J shed 8 bases, and the junction held 13 bases outside the gene matches. Looked up from germline, CDR1 is SGHNT and CDR2 is YYREEE (reference sequence). The length of the CDR3 is 16 residues. The CDR3 sequence is CASSLRTSATSDEQFF. The CDR3 nucleotides read TGTGCCAGCAGCCTCCGGACTAGCGCGACGTCAGATGAGCAGTTCTTC.

The gene calls are TRBV7-2 and TRBJ2-3, with D possibly TRBD2 on 6 matching bases. V was clipped by 3 bases and J by 0 bases, with 7 bases between them. CDR1 is SGHTA and CDR2 is FQGNSA in the germline V gene. The CDR3 is made up of 14 amino acids. CDR3 bases: TGTGCCAGCAGCTTGCGGGACAGCACAGATACGCAGTATTTT. It encodes CASSLRDSTDTQYF.